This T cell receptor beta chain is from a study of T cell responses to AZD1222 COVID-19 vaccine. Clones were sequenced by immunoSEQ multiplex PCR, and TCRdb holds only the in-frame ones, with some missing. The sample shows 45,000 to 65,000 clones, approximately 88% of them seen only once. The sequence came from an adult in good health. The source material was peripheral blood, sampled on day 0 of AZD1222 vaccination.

DNA for the CDR3: TGTGCCAGCTCACCCGGGAGAACCGGCTACACCTTC. Amino acids: CASSPGRTGYTF. This sequence joins TRBV18 and TRBJ1-2; no firm D call. From germline, CDR1 is KGHSH and CDR2 LQKENI. CDR3 length: 12 amino acids. The V and J ends lost 3 bases and 8 bases respectively, with 10 bases between them.